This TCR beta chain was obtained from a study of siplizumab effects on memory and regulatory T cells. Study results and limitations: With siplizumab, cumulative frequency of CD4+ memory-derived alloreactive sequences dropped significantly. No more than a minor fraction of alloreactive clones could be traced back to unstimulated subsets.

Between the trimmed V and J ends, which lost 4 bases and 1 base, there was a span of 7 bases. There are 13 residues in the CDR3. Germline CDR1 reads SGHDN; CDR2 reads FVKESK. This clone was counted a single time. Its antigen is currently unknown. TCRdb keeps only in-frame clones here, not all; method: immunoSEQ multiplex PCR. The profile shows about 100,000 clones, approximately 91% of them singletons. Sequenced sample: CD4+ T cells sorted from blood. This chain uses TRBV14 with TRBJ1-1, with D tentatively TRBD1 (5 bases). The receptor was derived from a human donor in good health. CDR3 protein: CASSLQENTEAFF. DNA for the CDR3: TGTGCCAGCAGCCTACAGGAGAACACTGAAGCTTTCTTT.